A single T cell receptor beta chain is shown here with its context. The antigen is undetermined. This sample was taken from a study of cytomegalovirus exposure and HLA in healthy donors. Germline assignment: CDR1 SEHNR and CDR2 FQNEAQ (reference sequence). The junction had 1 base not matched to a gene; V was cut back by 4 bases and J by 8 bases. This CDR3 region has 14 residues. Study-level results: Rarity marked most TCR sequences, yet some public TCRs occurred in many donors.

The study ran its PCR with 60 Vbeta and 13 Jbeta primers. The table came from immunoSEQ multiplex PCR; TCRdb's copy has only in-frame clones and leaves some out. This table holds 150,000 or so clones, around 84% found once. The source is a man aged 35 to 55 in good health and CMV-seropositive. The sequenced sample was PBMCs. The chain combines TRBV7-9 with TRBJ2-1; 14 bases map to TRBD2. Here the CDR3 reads CASSWGLAGDEQFF. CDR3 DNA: TGTGCCAGCAGCTGGGGACTAGCGGGAGATGAGCAGTTCTTC. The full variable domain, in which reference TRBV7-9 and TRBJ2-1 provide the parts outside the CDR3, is DTGVSQNPRHKITKRGQNVTFRCDPISEHNRLYWYRQTLGQGPEFLTYFQNEAQLEKSRLLSDRFSAERPKGSFSTLEIQRTEQGDSAMYLCASSWGLAGDEQFFGPGTRLTVL.